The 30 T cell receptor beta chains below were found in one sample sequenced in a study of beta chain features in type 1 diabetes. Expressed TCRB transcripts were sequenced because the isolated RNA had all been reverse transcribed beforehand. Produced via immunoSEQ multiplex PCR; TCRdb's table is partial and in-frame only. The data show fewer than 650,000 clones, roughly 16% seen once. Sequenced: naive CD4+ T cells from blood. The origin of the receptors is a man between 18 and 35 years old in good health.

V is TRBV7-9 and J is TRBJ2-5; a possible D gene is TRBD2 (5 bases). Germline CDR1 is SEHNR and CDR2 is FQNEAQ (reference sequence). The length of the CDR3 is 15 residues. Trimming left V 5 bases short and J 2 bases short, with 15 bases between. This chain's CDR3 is CASSPGRGRQETQYF. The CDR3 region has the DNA TGTGCCAGCAGCCCTGGCCGGGGTAGGCAAGAGACCCAGTACTTC. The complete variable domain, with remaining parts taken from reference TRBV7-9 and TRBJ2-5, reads DTGVSQNPRHKITKRGQNVTFRCDPISEHNRLYWYRQTLGQGPEFLTYFQNEAQLEKSRLLSDRFSAERPKGSFSTLEIQRTEQGDSAMYLCASSPGRGRQETQYFGPGTRLLVL.

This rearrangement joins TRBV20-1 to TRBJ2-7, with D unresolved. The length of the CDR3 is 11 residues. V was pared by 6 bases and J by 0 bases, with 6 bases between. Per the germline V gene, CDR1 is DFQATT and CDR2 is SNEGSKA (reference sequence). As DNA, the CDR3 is TGCAGTGCAGGGTCCTCCTACGAGCAGTACTTC. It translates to CSAGSSYEQYF.

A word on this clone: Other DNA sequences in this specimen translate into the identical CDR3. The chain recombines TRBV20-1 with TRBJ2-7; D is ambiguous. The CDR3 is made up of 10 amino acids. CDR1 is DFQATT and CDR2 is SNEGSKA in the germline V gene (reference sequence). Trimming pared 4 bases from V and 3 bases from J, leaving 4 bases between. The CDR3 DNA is TGCAGTGCTAAAGACTACGAGCAGTACTTC. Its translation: CSAKDYEQYF.

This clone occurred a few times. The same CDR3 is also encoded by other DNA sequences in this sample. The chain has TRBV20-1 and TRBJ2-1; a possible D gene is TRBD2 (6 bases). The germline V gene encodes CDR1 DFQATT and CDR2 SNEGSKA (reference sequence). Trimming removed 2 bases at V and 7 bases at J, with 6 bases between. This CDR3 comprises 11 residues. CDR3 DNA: TGCAGTGCTAGACGGGGGAATGAGCAGTTCTTC. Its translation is CSARRGNEQFF.

CDR3 DNA: TGTGCCAGCAGCGCCGTGGAAGGTCGAGGCACAGATACGCAGTATTTT. It is translated as CASSAVEGRGTDTQYF. The rearrangement links TRBV9 to TRBJ2-3; D ambiguous. The V gene's germline CDR1 is SGDLS and CDR2 YYNGEE. The CDR3 has 16 amino acids. The V end lost 3 bases, the J end lost 1 base, and 15 bases lay between the germline ends.

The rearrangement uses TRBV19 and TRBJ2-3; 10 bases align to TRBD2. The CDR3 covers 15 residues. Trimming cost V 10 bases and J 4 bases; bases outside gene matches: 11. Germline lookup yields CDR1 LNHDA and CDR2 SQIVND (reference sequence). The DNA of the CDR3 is TGTGCCACCTCCTCTAGCGGGAGACGGTCAGATACGCAGTATTTT. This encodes CATSSSGRRSDTQYF.

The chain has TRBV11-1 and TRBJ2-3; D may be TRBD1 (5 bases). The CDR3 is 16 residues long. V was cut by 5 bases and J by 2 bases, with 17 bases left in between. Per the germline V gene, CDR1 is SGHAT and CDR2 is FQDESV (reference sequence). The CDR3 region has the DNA TGTGCCAGCAGCAGAAGATCGGGCGGACACACAGATACGCAGTATTTT. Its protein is CASSRRSGGHTDTQYF. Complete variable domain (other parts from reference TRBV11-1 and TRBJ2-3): EAEVAQSPRYKITEKSQAVAFWCDPISGHATLYWYRQILGQGPELLVQFQDESVVDDSQLPKDRFSAERLKGVDSTLKIQPAELGDSAMYLCASSRRSGGHTDTQYFGPGTRLTVL.

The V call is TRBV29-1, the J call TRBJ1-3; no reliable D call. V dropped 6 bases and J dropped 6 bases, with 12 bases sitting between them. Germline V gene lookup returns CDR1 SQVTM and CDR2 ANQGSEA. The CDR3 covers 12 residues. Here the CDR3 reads CSVEGRENTIYF. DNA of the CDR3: TGCAGCGTAGAGGGCCGGGAAAACACCATATATTTT.

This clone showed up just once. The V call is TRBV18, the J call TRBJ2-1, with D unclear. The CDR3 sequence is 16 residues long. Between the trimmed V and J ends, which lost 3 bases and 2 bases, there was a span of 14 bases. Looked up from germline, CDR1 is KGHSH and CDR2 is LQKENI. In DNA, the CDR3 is TGTGCCAGCTCACCGGTTGTAGGGCAGGCCTACAATGAGCAGTTCTTC. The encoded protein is CASSPVVGQAYNEQFF.

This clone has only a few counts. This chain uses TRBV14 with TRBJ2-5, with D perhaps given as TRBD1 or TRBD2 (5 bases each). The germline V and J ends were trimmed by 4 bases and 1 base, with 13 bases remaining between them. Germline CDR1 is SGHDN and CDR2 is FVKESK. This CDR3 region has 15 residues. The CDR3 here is CASSPLTGTQETQYF. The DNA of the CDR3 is TGTGCCAGCAGCCCACTAACGGGGACCCAAGAGACCCAGTACTTC. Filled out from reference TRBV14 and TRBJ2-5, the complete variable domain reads EAGVTQFPSHSVIEKGQTVTLRCDPISGHDNLYWYRRVMGKEIKFLLHFVKESKQDESGMPNNRFLAERTGGTYSTLKVQPAELEDSGVYFCASSPLTGTQETQYFGPGTRLLVL.

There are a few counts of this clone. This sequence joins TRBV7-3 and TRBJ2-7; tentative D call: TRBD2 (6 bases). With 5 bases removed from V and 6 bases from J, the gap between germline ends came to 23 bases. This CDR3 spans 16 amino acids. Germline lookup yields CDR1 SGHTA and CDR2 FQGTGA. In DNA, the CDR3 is TGTGCCAGCAGCCAGACCGCCGGAGGGAGCAGGGTCGAGCAGTACTTC. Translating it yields CASSQTAGGSRVEQYF.

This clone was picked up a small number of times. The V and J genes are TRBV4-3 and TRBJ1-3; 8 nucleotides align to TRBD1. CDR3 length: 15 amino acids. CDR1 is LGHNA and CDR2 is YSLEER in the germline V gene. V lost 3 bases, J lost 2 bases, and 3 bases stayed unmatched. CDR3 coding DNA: TGCGCCAGCAGCCAGATGACAGGGGCTGGAAACACCATATATTTT. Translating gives CASSQMTGAGNTIYF.

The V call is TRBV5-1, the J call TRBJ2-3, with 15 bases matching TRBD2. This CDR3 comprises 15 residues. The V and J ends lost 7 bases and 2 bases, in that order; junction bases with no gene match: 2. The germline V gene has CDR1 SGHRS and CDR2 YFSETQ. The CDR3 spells CASGTSGGLTDTQYF. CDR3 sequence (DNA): TGCGCCAGCGGGACTAGCGGGGGGCTCACAGATACGCAGTATTTT.

The CDR3 sequence: CASSYWGGQASYEQYF. The CDR3 DNA follows: TGTGCCAGCAGTTACTGGGGGGGACAGGCCTCCTACGAGCAGTACTTC. The chain links TRBV6-5 to TRBJ2-7; maybe TRBD1 (8 bases). This CDR3 has 16 residues. CDR1 is MNHEY and CDR2 is SVGAGI in the germline V gene. V lost 1 base and J 0 bases, leaving 13 bases between the germline ends.

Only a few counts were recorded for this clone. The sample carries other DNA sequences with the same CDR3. CDR3 protein: CASRGGYEQYF. The CDR3 DNA sequence: TGTGCCAGCAGGGGAGGTTACGAGCAGTACTTC. The chain has TRBV2 and TRBJ2-7; possibly TRBD2 for D (6 bases). The CDR3 covers 11 residues. V lost 6 bases, J lost 4 bases, and 7 bases lay in between. CDR1 is SNHLY, CDR2 FYNNEI, per germline.

As DNA, the CDR3 is TGTGCCAGCAGTTTAGAAGTGAGCTCCTACGAGCAGTACTTC. Amino acid sequence: CASSLEVSSYEQYF. This chain joins TRBV28 and TRBJ2-5, with no clear D. The tail of the sequence fits TRBJ2-7 better, so the J call may be wrong. CDR3 length: 14 residues. Germline V lookup: CDR1 MDHEN, CDR2 SYDVKM.

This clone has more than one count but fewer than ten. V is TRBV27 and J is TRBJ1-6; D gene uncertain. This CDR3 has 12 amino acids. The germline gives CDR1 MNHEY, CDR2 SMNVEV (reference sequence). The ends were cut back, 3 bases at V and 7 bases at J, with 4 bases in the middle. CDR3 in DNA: TGTGCCAGCAGTTTCGGGAATTCACCCCTCCACTTT. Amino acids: CASSFGNSPLHF.

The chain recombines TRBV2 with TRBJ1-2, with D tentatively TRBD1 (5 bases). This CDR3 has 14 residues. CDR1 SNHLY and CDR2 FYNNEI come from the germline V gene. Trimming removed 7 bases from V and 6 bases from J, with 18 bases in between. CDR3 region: CASTDTPLRNGYTF. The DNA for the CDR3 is TGTGCCAGCACGGACACACCACTAAGGAATGGCTACACCTTC.

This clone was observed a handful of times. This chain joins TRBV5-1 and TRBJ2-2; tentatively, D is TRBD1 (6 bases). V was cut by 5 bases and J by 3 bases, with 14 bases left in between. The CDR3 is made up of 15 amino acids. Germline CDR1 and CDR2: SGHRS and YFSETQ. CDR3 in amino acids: CASSTGTIDTGELFF. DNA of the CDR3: TGCGCCAGCAGTACCGGGACAATAGACACCGGGGAGCTGTTTTTT.

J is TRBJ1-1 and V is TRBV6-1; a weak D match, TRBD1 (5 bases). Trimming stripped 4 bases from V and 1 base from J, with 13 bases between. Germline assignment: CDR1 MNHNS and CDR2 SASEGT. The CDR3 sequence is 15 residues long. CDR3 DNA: TGTGCCAGCAGTGTGCAGGGAGGGTCGAACACTGAAGCTTTCTTT. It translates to CASSVQGGSNTEAFF.

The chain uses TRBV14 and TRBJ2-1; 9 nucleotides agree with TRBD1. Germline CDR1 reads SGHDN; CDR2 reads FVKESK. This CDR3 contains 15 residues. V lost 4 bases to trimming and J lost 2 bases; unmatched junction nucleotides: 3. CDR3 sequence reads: CASSPGQGPYNEQFF. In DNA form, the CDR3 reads TGTGCCAGCAGCCCGGGACAGGGCCCCTACAATGAGCAGTTCTTC. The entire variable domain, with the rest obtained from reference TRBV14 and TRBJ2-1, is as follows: EAGVTQFPSHSVIEKGQTVTLRCDPISGHDNLYWYRRVMGKEIKFLLHFVKESKQDESGMPNNRFLAERTGGTYSTLKVQPAELEDSGVYFCASSPGQGPYNEQFFGPGTRLTVL.

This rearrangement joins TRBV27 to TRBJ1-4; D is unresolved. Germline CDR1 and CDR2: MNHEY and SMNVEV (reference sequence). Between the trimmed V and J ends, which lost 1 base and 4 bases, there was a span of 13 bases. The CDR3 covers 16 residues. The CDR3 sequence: CASSLFAETYNEKLFF. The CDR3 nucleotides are TGTGCCAGCAGTTTATTTGCAGAAACTTATAATGAAAAACTGTTTTTT.

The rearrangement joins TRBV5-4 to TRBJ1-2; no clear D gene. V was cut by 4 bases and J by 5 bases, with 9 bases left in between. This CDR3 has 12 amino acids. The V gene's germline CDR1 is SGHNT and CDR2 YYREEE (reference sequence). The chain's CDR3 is CASSPPGYGYTF. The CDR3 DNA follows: TGTGCCAGCAGCCCACCGGGGTATGGCTACACCTTC.

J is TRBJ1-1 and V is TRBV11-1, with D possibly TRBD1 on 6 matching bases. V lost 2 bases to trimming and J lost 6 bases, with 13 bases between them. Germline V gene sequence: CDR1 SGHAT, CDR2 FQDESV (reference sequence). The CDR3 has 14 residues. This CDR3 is CASSLRSGGAEAFF. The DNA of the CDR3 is TGTGCCAGCAGCTTAAGATCGGGGGGCGCTGAAGCTTTCTTT.

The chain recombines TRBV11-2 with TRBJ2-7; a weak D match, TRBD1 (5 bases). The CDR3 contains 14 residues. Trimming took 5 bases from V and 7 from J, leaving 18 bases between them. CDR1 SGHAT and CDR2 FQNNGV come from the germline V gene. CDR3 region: CASSHLGRPLEQYF. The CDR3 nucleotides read TGTGCCAGCAGCCATCTGGGGCGCCCCTTAGAGCAGTACTTC.

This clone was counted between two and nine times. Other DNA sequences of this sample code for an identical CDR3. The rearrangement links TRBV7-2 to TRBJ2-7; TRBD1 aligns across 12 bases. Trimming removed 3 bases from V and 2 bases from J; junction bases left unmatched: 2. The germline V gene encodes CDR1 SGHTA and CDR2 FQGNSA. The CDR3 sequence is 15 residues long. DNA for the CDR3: TGTGCCAGCAGCTTGGGACAGGGGGCGACCTACGAGCAGTACTTC. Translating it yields CASSLGQGATYEQYF.

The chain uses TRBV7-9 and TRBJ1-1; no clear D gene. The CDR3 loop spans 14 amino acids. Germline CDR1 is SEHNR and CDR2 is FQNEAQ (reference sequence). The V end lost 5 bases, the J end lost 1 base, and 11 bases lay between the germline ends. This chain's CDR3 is CASSPLLGNTEAFF. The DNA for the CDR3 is TGTGCCAGCAGCCCCCTTTTAGGGAACACTGAAGCTTTCTTT.

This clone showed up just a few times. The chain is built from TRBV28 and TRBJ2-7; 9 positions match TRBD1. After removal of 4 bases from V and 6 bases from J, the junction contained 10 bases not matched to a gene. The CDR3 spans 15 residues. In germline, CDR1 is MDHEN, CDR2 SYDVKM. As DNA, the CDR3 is TGTGCCAGCAGTTCCCGGGACAGGGCATGGAGCGAGCAGTACTTC. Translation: CASSSRDRAWSEQYF. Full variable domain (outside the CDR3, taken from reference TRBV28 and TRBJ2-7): DVKVTQSSRYLVKRTGEKVFLECVQDMDHENMFWYRQDPGLGLRLIYFSYDVKMKEKGDIPEGYSVSREKKERFSLILESASTNQTSMYLCASSSRDRAWSEQYFGPGTRLTVT.

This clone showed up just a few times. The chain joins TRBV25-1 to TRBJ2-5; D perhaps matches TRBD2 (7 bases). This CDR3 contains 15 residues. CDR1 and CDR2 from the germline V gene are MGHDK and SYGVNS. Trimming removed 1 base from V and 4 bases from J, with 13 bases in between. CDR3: CASSEFGGARETQYF. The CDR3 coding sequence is TGTGCCAGCAGTGAATTTGGGGGGGCTCGAGAGACCCAGTACTTC.

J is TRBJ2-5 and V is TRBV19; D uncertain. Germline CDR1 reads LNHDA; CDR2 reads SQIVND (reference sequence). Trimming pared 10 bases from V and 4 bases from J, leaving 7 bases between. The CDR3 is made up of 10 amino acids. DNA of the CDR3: TGTGCCACCATGGGAGAGACCCAGTACTTC. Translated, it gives CATMGETQYF.